This TCR beta chain came from a study of CD8 T cells in ankylosing spondylitis. From germline, CDR1 is MNHNS and CDR2 SASEGT. The CDR3 spans 17 residues. This clonotype has just a few counts. A junction boundary mismatches the germline segment, possibly from a read error. TCRdb reprocessed the 5' RACE reads with MiXCR, giving one entry per CDR3 protein. The sample records around 130,000 distinct CDR3 sequences, roughly an eighth being singletons. This chain uses TRBV6-1 with TRBJ2-3; TRBD2 aligns across 7 bases. This TCR derives from a female donor with ankylosing spondylitis or in good health (not recorded which). The sample comprised blood, either unsorted or a sorted T cell fraction (not recorded which). The DNA of the CDR3 is TGTGCCAGCAGAGAAGGGGCCCTAGCGGTAAACACAGATACGCAGTATTTT. This codes for CASREGALAVNTDTQYF.